Here is one T cell receptor (beta chain) with its context. The CDR3 extends over 15 amino acids. The V segment lost 1 base and the J segment 6 bases; nucleotides outside the gene matches: 5. Per germline, CDR1 LGHNT and CDR2 FRNRAP. This entry is derived from a study of T cell changes during pregnancy in multiple sclerosis. Only in-frame clones appear in the TCRdb table, and some are missing; sequencing was by immunoSEQ multiplex PCR. The repertoire holds about 68,000 clones, with roughly nine tenths as singletons. The J gene is TRBJ2-1, the V gene TRBV12-5, with 8 bases matching TRBD1. This clonotype was sampled from a female donor with multiple sclerosis, enrolled in a pregnancy study. Sequencing was performed on peripheral blood, taken in the second trimester of pregnancy. The CDR3 spells CASGLGQGAVNEQFF. CDR3 bases: TGTGCTAGTGGTTTGGGGCAGGGGGCAGTCAATGAGCAGTTCTTC. Drawing the rest from reference TRBV12-5 and TRBJ2-1, the complete variable domain is DARVTQTPRHKVTEMGQEVTMRCQPILGHNTVFWYRQTMMQGLELLAYFRNRAPLDDSGMPKDRFSAEMPDATLATLKIQPSEPRDSAVYFCASGLGQGAVNEQFFGPGTRLTVL.